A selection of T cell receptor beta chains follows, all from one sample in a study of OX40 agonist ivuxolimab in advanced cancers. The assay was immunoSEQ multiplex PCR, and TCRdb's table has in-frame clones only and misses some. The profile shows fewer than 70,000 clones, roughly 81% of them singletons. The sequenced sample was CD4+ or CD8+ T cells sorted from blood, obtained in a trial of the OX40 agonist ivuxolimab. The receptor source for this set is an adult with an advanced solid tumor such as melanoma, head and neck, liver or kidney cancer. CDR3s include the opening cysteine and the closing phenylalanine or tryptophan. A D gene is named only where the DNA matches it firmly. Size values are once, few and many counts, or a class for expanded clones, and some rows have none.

TGTGCCAGCAGCGCCCGGGACAGGGCCACCGGGGAGCTGTTTTTT CASSARDRATGELFF TRBD1 TRBJ2-2 TRBV7-8 -
TGTGCCAGCAGCTTAATGGGAGGAAGCGATAGCAATCAGCCCCAGCATTTT CASSLMGGSDSNQPQHF - TRBJ1-5 TRBV7-2 -
TGCGCCAGCGGGACCGGGACTAGTAGGGAGACCCAGTACTTC CASGTGTSRETQYF TRBD2 TRBJ2-5 TRBV5-1 few
TGTGCCAGCAGCGCCCAGGGGGCGGCTGGCTACACCTTC CASSAQGAAGYTF TRBD1 TRBJ1-2 TRBV13 -
TGTGCCAGCGACTTGGCCCAACAGGGGTCTGAAGCTTTCTTT CASDLAQQGSEAFF TRBD1 TRBJ1-1 TRBV5-6 -
TGCAGTGCTAGTTTTGCCCCCCAGTACTTC CSASFAPQYF - TRBJ2-5 TRBV20-1 -
TGTGCCTGGAGTGTAGGGACAGGGGGCCTGAGGAACACCATATATTTT CAWSVGTGGLRNTIYF TRBD1 TRBJ1-3 TRBV30 -
TGTGCCAGCAGTTTAAGGCGGGGGGGCGGAGATACGCAGTATTTT CASSLRRGGGDTQYF TRBD2 TRBJ2-3 TRBV7-3 once
TGTGCCAGCAGCTTGCTCCGGGCGGATGGCTACACCTTC CASSLLRADGYTF - TRBJ1-2 TRBV5-6 -
TGTGCCAGCTCACCCCTGAATGGTCCTGGGAACTATGGCTACACCTTC CASSPLNGPGNYGYTF - TRBJ1-2 TRBV18 -
TGTGCCAGCAGCCCCGTAGCGGGAGTCGGAGAGACCCAGTACTTC CASSPVAGVGETQYF TRBD2 TRBJ2-5 TRBV9 -
TGTGCCAGCAGAACGGGCCTACTCCAAGAGACCCAGTACTTC CASRTGLLQETQYF - TRBJ2-5 TRBV28 once
TGTGCCAGCAGTGAACCAGGACAGGGAGATCAGCCCCAGCATTTT CASSEPGQGDQPQHF TRBD1 TRBJ1-5 TRBV6-1 -
TGTGCCAGCAGCCCGGGACTAGCGTTACTAGCGGGATACGAGCAGTACTTC CASSPGLALLAGYEQYF TRBD2 TRBJ2-7 TRBV7-9 -
TGTGCCAGCAGTTACACGGGGGGCGGGAGCGCCAATGAGCAGTTCTTC CASSYTGGGSANEQFF - TRBJ2-1 TRBV6-5 -
TGTGCCAGCTCACCATCGGCGGGAAGCTACGAGCAGTACTTC CASSPSAGSYEQYF - TRBJ2-7 TRBV18 -
TGTGCCAGCAGCCGGTCCCGATTGGGGACCGCCGGGGAGCTGTTTTTT CASSRSRLGTAGELFF - TRBJ2-2 TRBV7-6 -
TGTGCCAGCAGTTTTGATAACTATGGCTACACCTTC CASSFDNYGYTF - TRBJ1-2 TRBV28 -
TGCGCCAGCAGCCAAGGGACTAGCGGGAGGTCCCAAGAGACCCAGTACTTC CASSQGTSGRSQETQYF TRBD2 TRBJ2-5 TRBV4-1 -
TGTGCCAGCAGCTTCGGACAGGGGTTGGATACGCAGTATTTT CASSFGQGLDTQYF TRBD1 TRBJ2-3 TRBV7-2 -